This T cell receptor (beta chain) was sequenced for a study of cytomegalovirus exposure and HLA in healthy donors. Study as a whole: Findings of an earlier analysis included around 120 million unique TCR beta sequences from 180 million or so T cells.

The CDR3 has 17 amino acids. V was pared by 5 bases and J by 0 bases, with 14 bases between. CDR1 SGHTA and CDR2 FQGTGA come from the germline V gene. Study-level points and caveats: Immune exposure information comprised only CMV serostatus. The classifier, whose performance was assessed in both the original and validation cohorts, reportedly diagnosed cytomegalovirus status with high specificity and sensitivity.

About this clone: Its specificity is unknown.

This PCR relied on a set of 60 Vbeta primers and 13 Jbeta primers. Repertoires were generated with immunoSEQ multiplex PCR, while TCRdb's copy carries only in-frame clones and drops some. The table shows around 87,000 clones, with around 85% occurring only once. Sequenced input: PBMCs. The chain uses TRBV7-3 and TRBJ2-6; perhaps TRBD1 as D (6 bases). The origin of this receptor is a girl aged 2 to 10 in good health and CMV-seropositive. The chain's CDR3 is CASSTDSDSSGANVLTF. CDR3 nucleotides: TGTGCCAGCAGCACCGACTCGGACAGCTCTGGGGCCAACGTCCTGACTTTC.